The clone carrying this T cell receptor (beta chain) was seen only once. V lost 2 bases and J lost 10, with 14 bases in between. The CDR3 has 13 residues. Germline values: CDR1 MNHEY, CDR2 SVGAGI. Assay: immunoSEQ multiplex PCR; the TCRdb copy retains only in-frame clones and omits some. Seen here are 49,000 or so clones, around 94% observed once, and the top ten hold approximately 5.5%. This entry comes from a study of T cell changes during pregnancy in multiple sclerosis. Specimen: CD8+ T cells from peripheral blood mononuclear cells, collected before pregnancy. The rearrangement joins TRBV6-5 to TRBJ1-2; possibly TRBD1 for D (5 bases). The origin of this receptor is a female donor with multiple sclerosis, enrolled in a pregnancy study. The CDR3 DNA sequence: TGTGCCAGCAGTTACCCGGGACTTAGAGACTACACCTTC. This codes for CASSYPGLRDYTF.